This TCR beta chain was identified during a study of human T cells and chemical hapten exposure. Time point described: patch test 2, 6 weeks after DPC sensitization. Treatment reported: therapeutic diphenylcyclopropenone sensitization with weekly scalp DPC. Suited to DPC and affected by alopecia, the donors ranged from 18 to 70 years old. One entry per CDR3 protein, called by TCRdb with MiXCR from the RACE reads. The sample has 120,000 to 150,000 distinct CDR3 sequences; about 12% are singletons. Germline values: CDR1 SEHNR, CDR2 FQNEAQ (reference sequence). Germline trimming cut 0 bases from V and 5 bases from J; bases unmatched to any gene: 5. The CDR3 is 15 amino acids. There are many counts of this clonotype.

The origin of this receptor is a woman between 50 and 59 years old with alopecia areata. Some clones in this sample may be carry-over from other donors' samples. The sequences come from whole blood, collected in connection with sensitization to the hapten diphenylcyclopropenone (DPC). The rearrangement joins TRBV7-9 to TRBJ2-5, with TRBD2 matching over 8 bases. The CDR3 spells CASSLAGAGVETQYF. CDR3 bases: TGTGCCAGCAGCTTAGCGGGAGCGGGAGTGGAGACCCAGTACTTC.